Listed below are T cell receptor beta chains from one sample, sequenced in a study of blood T cell repertoires in COVID-19. Clones were sequenced by immunoSEQ multiplex PCR, and TCRdb holds only the in-frame ones, with some missing. In the table there are under 70,000 clones, over 70% of which are singletons. The specimen sequenced was peripheral blood. The receptors come from a woman aged 70 to 79 with acute or convalescent COVID-19. Both conserved end residues are part of each CDR3.

len,v_gene,j_gene,CDR3aa
12,TRBV18,TRBJ1-1,CASSQSQGEAFF
15,TRBV19,TRBJ2-1,CASSQSARQGNEQFF
13,TRBV9,TRBJ2-5,CASSVGTIETQYF
15,TRBV5-1,TRBJ1-1,CASGTGVVRDTEAFF
15,TRBV5-1,TRBJ2-1,CASSLQGSSYNEQFF
16,TRBV5-4,TRBJ2-3,CASSLVGGFGRDTQYF
15,TRBV7-2,TRBJ2-2,CASEWRGDSVGELFF
15,TRBV6-4,TRBJ1-6,CASSQIPLRGSPLHF
15,TRBV11-2,TRBJ1-1,CASSPAGTANTEAFF
19,TRBV3-1/TRBV3-2,TRBJ2-3,CASSPRRLGAGGSTDTQYF
16,TRBV7-2,TRBJ1-6,CASSHDQGATDSPLHF
16,TRBV19,TRBJ2-2,CASSPQLVRNTGELFF
17,TRBV23-1,TRBJ1-6,CASSQPLNRGPDSPLHF
15,TRBV7-6,TRBJ1-1,CASSLAVGGVTEAFF
13,TRBV10-3,TRBJ2-5,CATVGDNGPTQYF
14,TRBV11-2,TRBJ1-3,CASRLPGSGNTIYF
12,TRBV11-2,TRBJ1-2,CASSPRQNGYTF
12,TRBV30,TRBJ2-1,CAWGQGLHEQFF
15,TRBV7-9,TRBJ2-2,CASSPTRVNTGELFF
15,TRBV15,TRBJ1-1,CATSRDSGQGRSAFF
14,TRBV6-1,TRBJ1-1,CASSDWSGFTEAFF
16,TRBV7-9,TRBJ2-7,CASSLGLAGAPLEQYF
12,TRBV11-1,TRBJ1-1,CASSLTGTKAFF
14,TRBV5-1,TRBJ2-3,CASSLERAIGTQYF
15,TRBV11-2,TRBJ2-5,CASSLGPGSEETQYF
13,TRBV30,TRBJ1-2,CAWGLRGFYGYTF
12,TRBV5-1,TRBJ1-2,CASSQGQGGYTF
13,TRBV10-2,TRBJ1-5,CASRDRDNQPQHF
15,TRBV9,TRBJ2-5,CASSSKRGDQETQYF
15,TRBV24-1,TRBJ2-2,CATQTRGRDTGELFF
19,TRBV21-1,TRBJ2-3,CASSKASGGAFSSSDTQYF
19,TRBV21-1,TRBJ2-4,CASSKGASVGAKAKNIQYF
16,TRBV19,TRBJ1-1,CASRSTWRRGGTEAFF
17,TRBV19,TRBJ1-5,CASSIPLFDRRNQPQHF
13,TRBV30,TRBJ1-1,CAFGGTRGTEAFF
15,TRBV6-5,TRBJ2-2,CASSFRGRLSGELFF
15,TRBV11-2,TRBJ2-1,CASSLESGGRSEQFF
13,TRBV30,TRBJ1-1,CAWSVSLPTEAFF
13,TRBV7-2,TRBJ1-1,CASSLQGFSEAFF
15,TRBV9,TRBJ1-1,CASSVSPGGGTEAFF
13,TRBV2,TRBJ2-7,CASSERGSYEQYF
15,TRBV2,TRBJ2-2,CASSDRGRSHGELFF
17,TRBV5-4,TRBJ2-2,CASSLGLAGGRTGELFF
15,TRBV3-1/TRBV3-2,TRBJ1-6,CASSQGIFDSSPLHF
13,TRBV18,TRBJ1-3,CASSPPSANTIYF
15,TRBV25-1,TRBJ1-4,CASSITGVSHEKLFF
14,TRBV6-1,TRBJ1-5,CASSEYRGNQPQHF
16,TRBV11-2,TRBJ1-2,CASSFRGGDTPGGYTF
15,TRBV7-8,TRBJ1-3,CASSPRQGVGNTIYF
16,TRBV7-9,TRBJ2-2,CASSNRDRGDTGELFF
15,TRBV29-1,TRBJ1-3,CSASQGWEAGNTIYF
13,TRBV19,TRBJ1-2,CASSSGLGRHCTF
17,TRBV4-1,TRBJ2-5,CASSQYGVAANQETQYF
14,TRBV24-1,TRBJ2-7,CATSEGQHLYEQYF
19,TRBV7-2,TRBJ2-7,CASRGPAGTSGGESYEQYF
15,TRBV6-2/TRBV6-3,TRBJ2-5,CASSYYGQGWETQYF
13,TRBV5-4,TRBJ2-5,CASGTGGQETQYF
16,TRBV5-4,TRBJ1-2,CASSPGGGTGSYGYTF
16,TRBV4-2,TRBJ2-2,CASSQGGAGVTGELFF
12,TRBV5-4,TRBJ1-1,CASSSLGGVAFF